The present T cell receptor beta chain was sequenced within a study of sequential checkpoint blockade in melanoma (dated by TCRdb to the late 2010s). Describing the broader study: Using 1:1 randomization, the trial assigned patients either to first-line nivolumab followed by ipilimumab (arm A) or to ipilimumab followed by nivolumab (arm B). DNA from 91 pretreatment melanoma tumor samples underwent TCRbeta immunosequencing. About 80% of the matched tumor biopsy pairs taken before and after treatment were from the same lesion. For around 21 patients, matched tumor biopsies were obtained before treatment and at week 13, following single-agent nivolumab (arm A) or ipilimumab (arm B). Maintenance nivolumab came after each of the two trial sequences. The research as a whole found: Achieving clinical benefit was about 30 times more likely for patients whose tumor T-cell fraction and clonality increased by week 13. Within-arm analyses of tumor T-cell fraction were limited by small sample sizes and reduced statistical power. The model for predicting response that combines TCR metrics with mutation burden needs to be validated in larger, independent patient cohorts. In the nivolumab-first arm (arm A), pretreatment tumor TIL clonality was associated with response (P = .04). PD-L1 staining and CD8+ T-cell counts correlated with tumor T-cell fraction and clonality, whereas mutational load did not.

This clone was observed a few times. The clone's antigen remains unknown. No much larger clone exists at a distance of one base, and base qualities are not known. The treatment or condition label for this specimen denotes: randomized to nivolumab then ipilimumab (arm A) or the reverse (arm B). None of the trial patients had been given prior DNA-damaging chemotherapy. Samples were obtained from patients with melanoma enrolled in CheckMate 064, a randomized, open-label phase II trial of sequential checkpoint blockade. Genomic DNA from formalin-fixed paraffin-embedded (FFPE) tissue samples served as the input for tumor TCR sequencing. The immunoSEQ Assay was used to immunosequence TCRbeta CDR3 regions from genomic DNA. Prior to high-throughput sequencing, genomic DNA was amplified by bias-controlled multiplex PCR. The authors' analysis ran thus. To quantify the absolute abundance of each unique TCRbeta CDR3 region, the sequences were collapsed and filtered. Clonality, defined as 1 minus Pielou's evenness, was calculated using only productive rearrangements. Tumor T-cell fraction was calculated by normalizing TCRbeta template counts to the amount of usable DNA, which was estimated from several housekeeping genes. A previously published method was used to identify clones with significantly greater frequencies in on-treatment samples than in baseline samples. Held by TCRdb, this immuneACCESS table contains in-frame sequences only and omits some clones. Under half of the omission traces to an unresolved V gene where checked; the cause of the rest is unknown. V, J and clone size reflect that table, while D and trimming were determined from the DNA. The sample table holds thousands of clones, of which 28% were seen once. 5% to 6.5% of the sample comes from the top ten.

From the cysteine through the phenylalanine, the CDR3 covers 16 amino acids. Only CDR3 DNA is held: 48 bases, read in frame from base 1. This receptor was taken from a human donor with melanoma. This specimen consisted of tumor tissue (inferred from file names), obtained from a patient given nivolumab and ipilimumab in sequence. The V and J genes are TRBV1 and TRBJ2-2; TRBD1, the table's D call, lacks a check against the DNA. TRBV1 represents a pseudogene. The CDR3 reads as follows: CASSLNRGMNTGELFF. The base sequence is TGCGCCAGCAGCCTGAACAGGGGAATGAACACCGGGGAGCTGTTTTTT.